Listed below are T cell receptor beta chains from one sample, sequenced in a study of OX40 agonist ivuxolimab in advanced cancers. The method was immunoSEQ multiplex PCR; TCRdb's version includes in-frame clones alone and lacks a portion of them. The top ten hold about 2.9% of the sample, which has about 64,000 clones, more than 75% seen once. The sequencing used CD4+ or CD8+ T cells sorted from blood, collected in a trial of the OX40 agonist ivuxolimab. The receptors here all came from an adult with an advanced solid tumor such as melanoma, head and neck, liver or kidney cancer. CDR3s include the opening cysteine and the closing phenylalanine or tryptophan. The D gene is left open where the match is weak. For some rows the clone size is stated as once, few or many, or as a class when expanded; others skip it.

>TRBD1|-|TRBJ1-1|TRBV10-3
CAITWDRADTEAFF
TGTGCCATCACCTGGGACAGGGCGGACACTGAAGCTTTCTTT
>-|once|TRBJ2-7|TRBV4-2
CASSQEATRSYEQYF
TGTGCCAGCAGCCAAGAGGCCACACGGAGCTACGAGCAGTACTTC
>-|once|TRBJ1-1|TRBV20-1
CSARADSEAFF
TGCAGTGCTAGGGCAGACAGTGAAGCTTTCTTT
>TRBD1|few|TRBJ2-3|TRBV5-1
CASSLQGSTDTQYF
TGCGCCAGCAGCCTACAGGGGAGCACAGATACGCAGTATTTT
>-|once|TRBJ2-5|TRBV15
CATSRDQGREETQYF
TGTGCCACCAGCAGAGATCAGGGGAGGGAAGAGACCCAGTACTTC
>-|few|TRBJ2-3|TRBV5-4
CASSLQGGHITDTQYF
TGTGCCAGCAGCTTGCAGGGGGGACATATCACAGATACGCAGTATTTT
>TRBD1|-|TRBJ2-3|TRBV5-1
CASSWAGTGADTQYF
TGCGCCAGCAGCTGGGCCGGGACAGGGGCAGATACGCAGTATTTT
>-|-|TRBJ1-4|TRBV28
CASSLWTGGSYEKLFF
TGTGCCAGCAGTTTATGGACAGGAGGCTCCTATGAAAAACTGTTTTTT
>TRBD2|once|TRBJ2-3|TRBV18
CASSPRLADTDTQYF
TGTGCCAGCTCACCACGGCTAGCGGATACAGATACGCAGTATTTT
>-|-|TRBJ2-5|TRBV29-1
CSVQKGVKQETQYF
TGCAGCGTTCAAAAGGGGGTGAAACAAGAGACCCAGTACTTC
>-|-|TRBJ1-6|TRBV18
CASSNDRLPVAPLHF
TGTGCCAGCTCAAACGACAGGCTACCTGTGGCACCCCTCCACTTT
>TRBD2|-|TRBJ2-2|TRBV4-1
CASSHPGLALTGELFF
TGCGCCAGCAGCCATCCGGGACTAGCCCTAACCGGGGAGCTGTTTTTT
>TRBD1|-|TRBJ1-2|TRBV18
CASSPPTGGVGYTF
TGTGCCAGCTCACCACCGACAGGGGGCGTTGGCTACACCTTC
>-|-|TRBJ2-1|TRBV2
CASSSSGTYNEQFF
TGTGCCAGCAGTTCCAGCGGAACCTACAATGAGCAGTTCTTC
>TRBD2|-|TRBJ2-5|TRBV9
CASSVDPGGWETQYF
TGTGCCAGCAGCGTAGACCCGGGGGGGTGGGAGACCCAGTACTTC
>-|once|TRBJ2-5|TRBV21-1
CASSKPETQYF
TGTGCCAGCAGCAAACCGGAGACCCAGTACTTC
>TRBD1|-|TRBJ1-1|TRBV18
CASSPRQGKDTEAFF
TGTGCCAGCTCACCAAGACAGGGGAAGGACACTGAAGCTTTCTTT
>TRBD1|-|TRBJ1-2|TRBV29-1
CSVETDRGSYTF
TGCAGCGTTGAAACGGACAGGGGAAGCTACACCTTC
>TRBD1|-|TRBJ2-1|TRBV25-1
CASKDRGYEQFF
TGTGCCAGCAAAGACAGGGGCTACGAGCAGTTCTTC
>-|few|TRBJ2-2|TRBV5-5
CASSFSPRGLGELFF
TGTGCCAGCAGCTTCAGCCCCCGAGGTTTAGGGGAGCTGTTTTTT
>TRBD2|-|TRBJ2-1|TRBV29-1
CSGGGFYNEQFF
TGCAGCGGCGGGGGGTTCTACAATGAGCAGTTCTTC
>-|-|TRBJ1-4|TRBV5-1
CASSPTVTNEKLFF
TGCGCCAGCAGCCCGACAGTGACTAATGAAAAACTGTTTTTT